The 8 T cell receptor beta chains below come from one sample, sequenced in a study of blood T cell repertoires in COVID-19. Only in-frame clones appear in the TCRdb table, and some are missing; sequencing was by immunoSEQ multiplex PCR. The data contain over 75,000 clones, approximately 82% of them singletons. Sequencing was carried out using peripheral blood. These receptors were collected from a woman in her forties or fifties with acute or convalescent COVID-19.

V usage is TRBV29-1 and J usage is TRBJ2-5; unclear D gene. Deletions cut 3 bases from V and 5 bases from J, with 19 bases between. The CDR3 loop spans 15 amino acids. The germline CDR1 and CDR2 sequences are SQVTM and ANQGSEA. CDR3 sequence reads: CSVDTSLGLLETQYF. In DNA form, the CDR3 reads TGCAGCGTTGATACGTCCCTCGGTCTTCTTGAGACCCAGTACTTC.

The chain employs TRBV6-1 and TRBJ1-2, with a tentative D call TRBD1 (6 bases). Germline V CDR1 and CDR2: MNHNS, SASEGT. The CDR3 consists of 14 residues. Trimming cost V 3 bases and J 4 bases, with 12 bases left between them. The CDR3 DNA reads TGTGCCAGCAGTGATAGGGGGTTGAGCTATGGCTACACCTTC. As protein: CASSDRGLSYGYTF.

The chain links TRBV7-3 to TRBJ2-2, with TRBD2 as a possible D gene (5 bases). Germline values: CDR1 SGHTA, CDR2 FQGTGA. Trimming shortened V by 3 bases and J by 4 bases, and 9 bases separated the two germline ends. This CDR3 is 14 amino acids long. The CDR3 DNA sequence: TGTGCCAGCAGCTTTGCGGGCGGCACCGGGGAGCTGTTTTTT. The encoded protein is CASSFAGGTGELFF.

This clone has just one count. This chain joins TRBV4-1 and TRBJ1-4, with D tentatively TRBD1 (6 bases). Per the germline V gene, CDR1 is MGHRA and CDR2 is YSYEKL. V was pared by 3 bases and J by 5 bases, with 13 bases between. The CDR3 runs to 15 residues. CDR3 sequence: CASSHLTGQNEKLFF. The CDR3 DNA reads TGCGCCAGCAGCCACCTGACAGGACAAAATGAAAAACTGTTTTTT.

The V and J genes are TRBV28 and TRBJ1-5; the D is unclear. The CDR3 extends over 15 amino acids. CDR1 is MDHEN and CDR2 is SYDVKM in the germline V gene. Trimming pared 3 bases from V and 0 bases from J, leaving 9 bases between. The CDR3 region has the DNA TGTGCCAGCAGTTTCGGCGGGGATAGCAATCAGCCCCAGCATTTT. It translates to CASSFGGDSNQPQHF.

The chain carries TRBV5-1 and TRBJ2-5; TRBD2 aligns across 9 bases. There are 17 residues in the CDR3. Germline V gene lookup returns CDR1 SGHRS and CDR2 YFSETQ. V shed 0 bases, J shed 4 bases, and the junction held 10 bases outside the gene matches. CDR3 sequence: CASSLGLAGPERETQYF. DNA for the CDR3: TGCGCCAGCAGCTTGGGGCTAGCGGGACCTGAGAGAGAGACCCAGTACTTC.

V usage is TRBV28 and J usage is TRBJ2-7; 9 bases are shared with TRBD1. This CDR3 contains 15 residues. Germline assignment: CDR1 MDHEN and CDR2 SYDVKM. Trimming cost V 3 bases and J 2 bases; bases outside gene matches: 5. CDR3 protein: CASSFPRTGAYEQYF. The CDR3 nucleotides read TGTGCCAGCAGTTTCCCTCGGACAGGGGCCTACGAGCAGTACTTC.

This rearrangement joins TRBV19 to TRBJ1-1, with D perhaps TRBD1 (6 bases). Germline V CDR1 and CDR2: LNHDA, SQIVND (reference sequence). CDR3 length: 15 residues. Trimming cost V 9 bases and J 1 base, with 18 bases left between them. CDR3 in amino acids: CASVPDSTRNTEAFF. The DNA of the CDR3 is TGTGCCAGCGTCCCGGACAGCACTCGGAACACTGAAGCTTTCTTT.